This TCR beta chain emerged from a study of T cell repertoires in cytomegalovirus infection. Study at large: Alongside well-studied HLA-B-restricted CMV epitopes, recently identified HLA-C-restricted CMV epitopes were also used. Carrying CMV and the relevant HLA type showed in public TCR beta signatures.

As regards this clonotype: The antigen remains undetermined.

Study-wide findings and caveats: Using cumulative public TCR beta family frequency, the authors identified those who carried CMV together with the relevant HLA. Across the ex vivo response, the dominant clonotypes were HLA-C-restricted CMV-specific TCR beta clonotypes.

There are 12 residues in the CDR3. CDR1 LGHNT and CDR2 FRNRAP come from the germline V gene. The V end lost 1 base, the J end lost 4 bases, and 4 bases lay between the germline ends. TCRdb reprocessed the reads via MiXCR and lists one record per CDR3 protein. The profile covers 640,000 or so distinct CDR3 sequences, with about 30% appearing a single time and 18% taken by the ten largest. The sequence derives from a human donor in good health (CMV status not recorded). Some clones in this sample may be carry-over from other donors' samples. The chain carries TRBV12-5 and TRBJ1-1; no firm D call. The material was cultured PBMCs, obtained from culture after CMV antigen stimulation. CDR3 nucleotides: TGTGCTAGTGGTTTGGATACCACTGAAGCTTTCTTT. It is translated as CASGLDTTEAFF.